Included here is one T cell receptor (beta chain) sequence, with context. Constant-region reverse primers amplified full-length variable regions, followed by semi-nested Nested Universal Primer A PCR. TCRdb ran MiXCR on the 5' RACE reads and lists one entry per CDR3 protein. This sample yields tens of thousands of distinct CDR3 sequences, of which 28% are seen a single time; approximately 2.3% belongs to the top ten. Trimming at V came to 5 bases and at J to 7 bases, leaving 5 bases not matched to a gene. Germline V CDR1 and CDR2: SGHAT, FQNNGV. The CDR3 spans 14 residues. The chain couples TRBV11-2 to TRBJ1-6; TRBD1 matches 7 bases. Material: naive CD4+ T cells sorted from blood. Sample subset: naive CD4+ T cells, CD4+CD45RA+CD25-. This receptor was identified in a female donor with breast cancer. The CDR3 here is CASSNRGNNSPLHF. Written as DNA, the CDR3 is TGTGCCAGCAGCAACAGGGGTAACAATTCACCCCTCCACTTT.